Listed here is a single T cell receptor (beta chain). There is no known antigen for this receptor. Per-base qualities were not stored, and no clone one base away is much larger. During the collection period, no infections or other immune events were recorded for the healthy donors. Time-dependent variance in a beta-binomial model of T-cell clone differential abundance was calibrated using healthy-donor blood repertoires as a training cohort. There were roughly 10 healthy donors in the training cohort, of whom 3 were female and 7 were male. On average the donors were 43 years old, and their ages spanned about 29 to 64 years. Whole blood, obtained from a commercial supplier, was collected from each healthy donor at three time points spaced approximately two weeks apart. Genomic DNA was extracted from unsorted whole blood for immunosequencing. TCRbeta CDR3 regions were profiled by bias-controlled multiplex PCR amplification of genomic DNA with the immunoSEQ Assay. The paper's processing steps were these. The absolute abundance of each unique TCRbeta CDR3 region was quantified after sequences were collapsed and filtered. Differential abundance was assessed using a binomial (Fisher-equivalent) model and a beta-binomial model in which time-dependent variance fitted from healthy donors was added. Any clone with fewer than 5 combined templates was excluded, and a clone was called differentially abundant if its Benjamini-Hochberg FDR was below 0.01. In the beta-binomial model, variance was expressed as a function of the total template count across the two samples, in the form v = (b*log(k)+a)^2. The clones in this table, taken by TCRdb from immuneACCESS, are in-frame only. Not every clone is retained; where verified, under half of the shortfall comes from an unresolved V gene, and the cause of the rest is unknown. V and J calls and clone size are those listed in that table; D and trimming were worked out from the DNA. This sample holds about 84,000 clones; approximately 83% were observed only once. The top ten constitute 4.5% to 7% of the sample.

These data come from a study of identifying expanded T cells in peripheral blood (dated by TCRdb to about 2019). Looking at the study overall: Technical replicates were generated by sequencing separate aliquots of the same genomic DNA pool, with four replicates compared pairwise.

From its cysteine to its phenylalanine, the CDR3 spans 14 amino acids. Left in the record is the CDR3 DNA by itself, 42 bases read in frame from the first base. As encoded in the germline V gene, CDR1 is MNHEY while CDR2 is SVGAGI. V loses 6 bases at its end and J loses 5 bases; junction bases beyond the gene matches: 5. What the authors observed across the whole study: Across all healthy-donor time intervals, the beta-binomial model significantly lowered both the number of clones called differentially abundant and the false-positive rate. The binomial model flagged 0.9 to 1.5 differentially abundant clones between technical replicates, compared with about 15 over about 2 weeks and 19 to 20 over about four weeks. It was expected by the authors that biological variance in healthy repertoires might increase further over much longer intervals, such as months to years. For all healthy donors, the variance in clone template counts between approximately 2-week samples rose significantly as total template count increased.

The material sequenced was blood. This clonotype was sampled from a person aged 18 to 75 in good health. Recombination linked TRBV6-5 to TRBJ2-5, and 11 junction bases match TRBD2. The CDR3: CASSLLAGDETQYF. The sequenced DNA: TGTGCCAGCAGCTTACTAGCGGGGGATGAGACCCAGTACTTC.